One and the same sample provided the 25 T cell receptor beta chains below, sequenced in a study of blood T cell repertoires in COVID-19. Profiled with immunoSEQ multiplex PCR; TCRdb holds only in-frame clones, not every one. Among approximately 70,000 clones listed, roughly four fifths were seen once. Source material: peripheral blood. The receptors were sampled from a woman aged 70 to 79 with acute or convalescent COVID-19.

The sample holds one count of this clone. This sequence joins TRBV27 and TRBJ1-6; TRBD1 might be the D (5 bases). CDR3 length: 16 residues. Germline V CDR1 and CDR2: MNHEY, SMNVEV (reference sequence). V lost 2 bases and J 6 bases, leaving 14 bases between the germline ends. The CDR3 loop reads CASSLHGAGINSPLHF. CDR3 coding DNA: TGTGCCAGCAGTTTACATGGGGCGGGAATTAATTCACCCCTCCACTTT.

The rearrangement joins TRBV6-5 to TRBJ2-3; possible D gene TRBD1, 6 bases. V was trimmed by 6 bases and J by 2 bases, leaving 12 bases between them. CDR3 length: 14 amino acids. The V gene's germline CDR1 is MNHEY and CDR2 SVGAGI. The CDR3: CASRVRTVTDTQYF. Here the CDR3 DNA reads TGTGCCAGCAGAGTACGGACAGTCACAGATACGCAGTATTTT.

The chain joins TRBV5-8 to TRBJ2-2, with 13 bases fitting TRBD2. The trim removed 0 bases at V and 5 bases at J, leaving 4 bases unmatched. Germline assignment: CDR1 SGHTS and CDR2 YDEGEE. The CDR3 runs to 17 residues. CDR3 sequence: CASSLELAGGRTGELFF. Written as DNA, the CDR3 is TGTGCCAGCAGCTTGGAACTAGCGGGAGGGCGAACCGGGGAGCTGTTTTTT. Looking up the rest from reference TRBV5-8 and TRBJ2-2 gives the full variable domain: EAGVTQSPTHLIKTRGQQATLRCSPISGHTSVYWYQQALGLGLQFLLWYDEGEERNRGNFPPRFSGRQFPNYSSELNVNALELEDSALYLCASSLELAGGRTGELFFGEGSRLTVL.

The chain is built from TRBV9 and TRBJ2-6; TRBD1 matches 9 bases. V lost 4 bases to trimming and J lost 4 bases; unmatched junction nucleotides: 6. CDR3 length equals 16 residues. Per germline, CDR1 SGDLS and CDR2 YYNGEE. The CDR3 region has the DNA TGTGCCAGCAGCCCCGGGACAGGGAAAGGGGCCAACGTCCTGACTTTC. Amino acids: CASSPGTGKGANVLTF. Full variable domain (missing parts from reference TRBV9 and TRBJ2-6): DSGVTQTPKHLITATGQRVTLRCSPRSGDLSVYWYQQSLDQGLQFLIQYYNGEERAKGNILERFSAQQFPDLHSELNLSSLELGDSALYFCASSPGTGKGANVLTFGAGSRLTVL.

CDR3: CSVTRLRTGKLNTEAFF. The CDR3 DNA sequence: TGCAGCGTTACTCGTCTCAGGACAGGCAAATTGAACACTGAAGCTTTCTTT. The V call is TRBV29-1, the J call TRBJ1-1; 7 bases map to TRBD1. The CDR3 contains 17 residues. Germline values: CDR1 SQVTM, CDR2 ANQGSEA. J lost 0 bases, V lost 5 bases, and 15 bases had no gene match. The complete variable domain, with remaining parts taken from reference TRBV29-1 and TRBJ1-1, reads SAVISQKPSRDICQRGTSLTIQCQVDSQVTMMFWYRQQPGQSLTLIATANQGSEATYESGFVIDKFPISRPNLTFSTLTVSNMSPEDSSIYLCSVTRLRTGKLNTEAFFGQGTRLTVV.

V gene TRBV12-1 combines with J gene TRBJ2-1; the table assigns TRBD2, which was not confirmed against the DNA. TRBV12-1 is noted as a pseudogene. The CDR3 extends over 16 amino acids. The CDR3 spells CASSFDITSGRCEQFF. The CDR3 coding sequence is TGTGCCAGCAGCTTTGATATCACTAGCGGGAGGTGTGAGCAGTTCTTC.

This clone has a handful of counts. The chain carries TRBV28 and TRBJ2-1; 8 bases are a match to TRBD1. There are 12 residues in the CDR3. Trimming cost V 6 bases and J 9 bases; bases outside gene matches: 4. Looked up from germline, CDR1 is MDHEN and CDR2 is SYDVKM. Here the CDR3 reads CASSPQGGEQFF. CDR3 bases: TGTGCCAGCAGCCCACAGGGGGGTGAGCAGTTCTTC. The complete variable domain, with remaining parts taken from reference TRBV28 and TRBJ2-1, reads DVKVTQSSRYLVKRTGEKVFLECVQDMDHENMFWYRQDPGLGLRLIYFSYDVKMKEKGDIPEGYSVSREKKERFSLILESASTNQTSMYLCASSPQGGEQFFGPGTRLTVL.

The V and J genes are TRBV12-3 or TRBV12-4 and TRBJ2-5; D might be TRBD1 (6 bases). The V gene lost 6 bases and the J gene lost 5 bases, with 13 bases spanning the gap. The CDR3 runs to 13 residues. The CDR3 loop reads CASSRGTGETQYF. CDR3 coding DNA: TGTGCCAGCAGCAGGGGTACGGGGGAGACCCAGTACTTC.

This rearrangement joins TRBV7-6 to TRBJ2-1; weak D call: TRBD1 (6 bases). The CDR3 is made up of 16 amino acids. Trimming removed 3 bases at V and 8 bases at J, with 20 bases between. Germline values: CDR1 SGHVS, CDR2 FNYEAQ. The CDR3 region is CASSFKDRSAPDEQFF. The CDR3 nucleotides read TGTGCCAGCAGCTTTAAGGACAGATCCGCCCCCGATGAGCAGTTCTTC. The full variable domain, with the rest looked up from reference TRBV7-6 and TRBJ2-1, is GAGVSQSPRYKVTKRGQDVALRCDPISGHVSLYWYRQALGQGPEFLTYFNYEAQQDKSGLPNDRFSAERPEGSISTLTIQRTEQRDSAMYRCASSFKDRSAPDEQFFGPGTRLTVL.

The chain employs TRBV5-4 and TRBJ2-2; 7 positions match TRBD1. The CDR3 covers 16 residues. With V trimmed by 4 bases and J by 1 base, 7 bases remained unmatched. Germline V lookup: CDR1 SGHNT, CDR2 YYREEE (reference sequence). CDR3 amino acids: CASSQETGRNTGELFF. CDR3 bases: TGTGCCAGCAGCCAGGAGACAGGGAGGAACACCGGGGAGCTGTTTTTT. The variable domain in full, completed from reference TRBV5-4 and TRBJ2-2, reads ETGVTQSPTHLIKTRGQQVTLRCSSQSGHNTVSWYQQALGQGPQFIFQYYREEENGRGNFPPRFSGLQFPNYSSELNVNALELDDSALYLCASSQETGRNTGELFFGEGSRLTVL.

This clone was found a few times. CDR3 nucleotide sequence: TGTGCCAGCAGGGGGGGGGCCTGGGAGGATACGCAGTATTTT. This translates into CASRGGAWEDTQYF. The rearrangement uses TRBV2 and TRBJ2-3; perhaps TRBD2 as D (7 bases). This CDR3 has 14 residues. Germline CDR1 is SNHLY and CDR2 is FYNNEI. Trimming shortened V by 6 bases and J by 6 bases, and 16 bases separated the two germline ends.

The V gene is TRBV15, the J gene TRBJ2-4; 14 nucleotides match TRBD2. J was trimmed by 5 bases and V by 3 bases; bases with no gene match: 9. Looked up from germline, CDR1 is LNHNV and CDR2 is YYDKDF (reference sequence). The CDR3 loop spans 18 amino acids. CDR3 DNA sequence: TGTGCCACCAGCAGGGGGACTAGCGGGAGTGGCGGCGAAAACATTCAGTACTTC. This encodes CATSRGTSGSGGENIQYF.

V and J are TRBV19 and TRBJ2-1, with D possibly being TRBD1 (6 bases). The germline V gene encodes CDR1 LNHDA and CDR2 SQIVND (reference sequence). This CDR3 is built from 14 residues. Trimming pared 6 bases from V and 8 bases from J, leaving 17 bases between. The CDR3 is CASSPQGFLDEQFF. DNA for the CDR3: TGTGCCAGTAGCCCGCAGGGGTTCTTGGATGAGCAGTTCTTC.

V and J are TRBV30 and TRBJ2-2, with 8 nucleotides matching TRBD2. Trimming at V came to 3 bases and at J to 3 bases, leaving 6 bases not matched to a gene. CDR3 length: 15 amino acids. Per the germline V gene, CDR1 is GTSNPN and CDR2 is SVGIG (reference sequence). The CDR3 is CAWRVSGTHTGELFF. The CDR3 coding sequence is TGTGCCTGGAGGGTTAGCGGGACCCACACCGGGGAGCTGTTTTTT.

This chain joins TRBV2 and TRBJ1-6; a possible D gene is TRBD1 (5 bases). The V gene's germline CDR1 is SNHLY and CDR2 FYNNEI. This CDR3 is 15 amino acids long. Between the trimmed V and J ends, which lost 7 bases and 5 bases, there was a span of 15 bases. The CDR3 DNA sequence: TGTGCCAGCAACCTCACCAGGGAGGATAATTCACCCCTCCACTTT. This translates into CASNLTREDNSPLHF.

The CDR3 loop reads CASSMQGAHEQYF. The CDR3 DNA reads TGTGCCAGTAGTATGCAGGGGGCCCACGAGCAGTACTTC. The V call is TRBV19, the J call TRBJ2-7; TRBD1 agrees at 8 bases. The ends lost 3 bases at V and 5 bases at J; junction bases unmatched: 3. The CDR3 runs 13 residues. Germline V gives CDR1 LNHDA, CDR2 SQIVND (reference sequence).

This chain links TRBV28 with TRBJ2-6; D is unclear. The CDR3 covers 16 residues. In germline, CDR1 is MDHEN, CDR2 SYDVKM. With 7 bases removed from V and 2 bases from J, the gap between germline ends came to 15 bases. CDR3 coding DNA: TGTGCCAGCAATTTTCCAGGAATCACTGGGGCCAACGTCCTGACTTTC. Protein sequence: CASNFPGITGANVLTF.

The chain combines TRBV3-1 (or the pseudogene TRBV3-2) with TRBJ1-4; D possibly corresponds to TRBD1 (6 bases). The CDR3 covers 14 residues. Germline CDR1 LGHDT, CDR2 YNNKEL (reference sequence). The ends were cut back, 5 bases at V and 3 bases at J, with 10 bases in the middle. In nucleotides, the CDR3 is TGTGCCAGCAGCTTTACAGGGCCTAATGAAAAACTGTTTTTT. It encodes CASSFTGPNEKLFF.

CDR3 sequence reads: CASSVFEGQGAYNEQFF. As DNA, the CDR3 is TGTGCCAGCAGCGTCTTTGAGGGACAGGGCGCCTACAATGAGCAGTTCTTC. V is TRBV9 and J is TRBJ2-1; 9 nucleotides align to TRBD1. Germline loops: CDR1 SGDLS, CDR2 YYNGEE. The V gene end was trimmed by 2 bases and the J gene end by 2 bases; junction bases not matched to a gene: 8. The CDR3 is made up of 17 amino acids. The full variable domain, in which reference TRBV9 and TRBJ2-1 provide the parts outside the CDR3, is DSGVTQTPKHLITATGQRVTLRCSPRSGDLSVYWYQQSLDQGLQFLIQYYNGEERAKGNILERFSAQQFPDLHSELNLSSLELGDSALYFCASSVFEGQGAYNEQFFGPGTRLTVL.

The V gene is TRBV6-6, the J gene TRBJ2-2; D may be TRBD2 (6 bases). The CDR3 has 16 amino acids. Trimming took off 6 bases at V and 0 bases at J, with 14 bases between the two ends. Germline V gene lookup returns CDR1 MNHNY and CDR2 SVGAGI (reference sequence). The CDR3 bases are TGTGCCAGCAGGCTACCGGGACTGCCGAACACCGGGGAGCTGTTTTTT. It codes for CASRLPGLPNTGELFF.

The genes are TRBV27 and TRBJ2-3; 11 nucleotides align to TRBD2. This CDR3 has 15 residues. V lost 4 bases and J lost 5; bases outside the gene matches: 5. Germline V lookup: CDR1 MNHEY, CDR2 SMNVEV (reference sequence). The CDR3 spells CASSSLAGVVDTQYF. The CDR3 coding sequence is TGTGCCAGCAGTTCACTAGCGGGAGTTGTAGATACGCAGTATTTT.

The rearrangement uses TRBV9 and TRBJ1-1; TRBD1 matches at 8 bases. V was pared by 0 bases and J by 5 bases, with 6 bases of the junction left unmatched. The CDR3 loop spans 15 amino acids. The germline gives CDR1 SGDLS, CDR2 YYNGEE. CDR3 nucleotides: TGTGCCAGCAGCGTAGGACAGGGGAGGAGTACTGAAGCTTTCTTT. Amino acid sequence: CASSVGQGRSTEAFF.

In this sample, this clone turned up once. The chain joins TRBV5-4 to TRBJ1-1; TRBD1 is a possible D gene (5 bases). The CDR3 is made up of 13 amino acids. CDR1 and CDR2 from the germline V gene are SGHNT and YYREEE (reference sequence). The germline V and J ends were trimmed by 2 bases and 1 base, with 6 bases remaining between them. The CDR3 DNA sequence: TGTGCCAGCAGCTTTGACAGGAACACTGAAGCTTTCTTT. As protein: CASSFDRNTEAFF.

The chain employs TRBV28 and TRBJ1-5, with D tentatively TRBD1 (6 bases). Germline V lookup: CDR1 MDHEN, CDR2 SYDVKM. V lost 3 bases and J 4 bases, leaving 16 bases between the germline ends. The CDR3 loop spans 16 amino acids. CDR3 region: CASSFSLQGANQPQHF. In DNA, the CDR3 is TGTGCCAGCAGTTTTTCCCTACAGGGAGCTAATCAGCCCCAGCATTTT.

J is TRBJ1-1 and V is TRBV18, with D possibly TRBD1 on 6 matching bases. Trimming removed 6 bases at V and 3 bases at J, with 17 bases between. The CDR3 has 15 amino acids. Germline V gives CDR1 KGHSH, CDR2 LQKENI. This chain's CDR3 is CASSPGGGGDTEAFF. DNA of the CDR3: TGTGCCAGCTCCCCGGGGGGAGGGGGAGACACTGAAGCTTTCTTT.